Each of the 20 T cell receptor beta chains below was sequenced from the same sample in a study of blood T cell repertoires in COVID-19. The method was immunoSEQ multiplex PCR; TCRdb's version includes in-frame clones alone and lacks a portion of them. The data show some 150,000 clones, 70% to 85% seen once. Specimen: PBMCs or T cells enriched from blood (not recorded which). These receptors were obtained from a man aged 50 to 59 who had recovered from COVID-19.

The gene calls are TRBV5-6 and TRBJ1-1; no definite D call. Looked up from germline, CDR1 is SGHDT and CDR2 is YYEEEE. Between the trimmed V and J ends, which lost 0 bases and 2 bases, there was a span of 8 bases. This CDR3 is 14 amino acids long. In DNA, the CDR3 is TGTGCCAGCAGCTTGGCGCGGATCAACACTGAAGCTTTCTTT. Translated, it gives CASSLARINTEAFF.

The chain is built from TRBV3-1 (or the pseudogene TRBV3-2) and TRBJ1-1, with a tentative D call TRBD1 (6 bases). Germline values: CDR1 LGHDT, CDR2 YNNKEL (reference sequence). The CDR3 has 16 amino acids. V shed 3 bases and J shed 4 bases, with 18 bases lying between them. The CDR3 nucleotides read TGTGCCAGCAGCCAGCATAAAGGACAGCTAGTCACTGAAGCTTTCTTT. Translating gives CASSQHKGQLVTEAFF.

The V and J genes are TRBV3-1 (or the pseudogene TRBV3-2) and TRBJ1-1, with a weak D call TRBD1 (5 bases). The CDR3 contains 14 residues. The ends were cut back, 5 bases at V and 1 base at J, with 11 bases in the middle. The V gene's germline CDR1 is LGHDT and CDR2 YNNKEL (reference sequence). The CDR3 loop reads CASSKMGGNTEAFF. The CDR3 DNA reads TGTGCCAGCAGCAAGATGGGGGGGAACACTGAAGCTTTCTTT.

The chain couples TRBV7-9 to TRBJ2-1; the D gene is possibly TRBD2 (6 bases). Germline assignment: CDR1 SEHNR and CDR2 FQNEAQ (reference sequence). The CDR3 loop spans 15 amino acids. V gave up 1 base and J gave up 8 bases, with 15 bases separating them. CDR3: CASSLVGIASDEQFF. In nucleotides, the CDR3 is TGTGCCAGCAGCTTAGTTGGAATAGCTAGCGATGAGCAGTTCTTC.

This clone occurred once. The V call is TRBV27, the J call TRBJ1-6; the match to TRBD1 covers 12 bases. Germline values: CDR1 MNHEY, CDR2 SMNVEV (reference sequence). The CDR3 runs 17 residues. J gave up 6 bases and V 5 bases, and 8 bases lay outside the gene matches. The CDR3 here is CASSAPRDRGRNSPLHF. The CDR3, as DNA: TGTGCCAGCAGTGCCCCCCGGGACAGGGGGCGTAATTCACCCCTCCACTTT.

The chain links TRBV20-1 to TRBJ1-1; a possible D gene is TRBD1 (6 bases). The V gene's germline CDR1 is DFQATT and CDR2 SNEGSKA (reference sequence). CDR3 length: 12 residues. V was shortened by 3 bases and J by 10 bases, with 15 bases between the two germline ends. The chain's CDR3 is CSASEGGWVAFF. CDR3 bases: TGCAGTGCTAGTGAGGGGGGTTGGGTAGCTTTCTTT.

This chain links TRBV7-2 with TRBJ2-7; weak D call: TRBD2 (6 bases). Germline V CDR1 and CDR2: SGHTA, FQGNSA. The CDR3 sequence is 15 residues long. The V end lost 4 bases, the J end lost 3 bases, and 16 bases lay between the germline ends. CDR3 region: CASSSAASEHYEQYF. In nucleotides, the CDR3 is TGTGCCAGCAGCTCCGCTGCTAGCGAACACTACGAGCAGTACTTC.

This chain links TRBV27 with TRBJ2-3; D may be TRBD1 (6 bases). Germline assignment: CDR1 MNHEY and CDR2 SMNVEV (reference sequence). With 8 bases removed from V and 1 base from J, the gap between germline ends came to 13 bases. This CDR3 is built from 14 residues. The CDR3 loop reads CASEGVGGTDTQYF. For the CDR3, the DNA is TGTGCCAGCGAGGGGGTGGGAGGCACAGATACGCAGTATTTT.

This sequence joins TRBV12-5 and TRBJ2-2, with D possibly TRBD1 on 6 matching bases. Germline V gene lookup returns CDR1 LGHNT and CDR2 FRNRAP. The CDR3 totals 14 residues. The V gene lost 7 bases and the J gene lost 6 bases, with 15 bases spanning the gap. CDR3 in amino acids: CASATPGAPGELFF. The CDR3 DNA reads as TGTGCTAGTGCCACACCAGGGGCGCCCGGGGAGCTGTTTTTT. The variable domain in full, completed from reference TRBV12-5 and TRBJ2-2, reads DARVTQTPRHKVTEMGQEVTMRCQPILGHNTVFWYRQTMMQGLELLAYFRNRAPLDDSGMPKDRFSAEMPDATLATLKIQPSEPRDSAVYFCASATPGAPGELFFGEGSRLTVL.

The chain joins TRBV24-1 to TRBJ2-2; 10 bases match TRBD2. Germline V lookup: CDR1 KGHDR, CDR2 SFDVKD. CDR3 length: 13 amino acids. The junction had 2 bases not matched to a gene; V was cut back by 7 bases and J by 7 bases. The CDR3 loop is CATRRTSGGELFF. The CDR3 DNA reads as TGTGCCACCAGAAGGACTAGCGGCGGGGAGCTGTTTTTT.

The CDR3 DNA reads as TGTGCCAGCAGCTTGGGGGCGGATAATTCACCCCTCCACTTT. Protein sequence: CASSLGADNSPLHF. The V and J genes are TRBV7-9 and TRBJ1-6, with D perhaps TRBD1 (6 bases). This CDR3 contains 14 residues. V was pared by 3 bases and J by 5 bases, with 8 bases between. CDR1 SEHNR and CDR2 FQNEAQ come from the germline V gene (reference sequence).

V usage is TRBV19 and J usage is TRBJ2-2; D not resolved. V lost 8 bases and J 4 bases, leaving 14 bases between the germline ends. The CDR3 length is 14 residues. The V gene's germline CDR1 is LNHDA and CDR2 SQIVND (reference sequence). CDR3 in DNA: TGTGCCAGTCATATCGGCCGGGTCACCGGGGAGCTGTTTTTT. Translated, it gives CASHIGRVTGELFF.

The CDR3 spells CASSYSQGLDQPQHF. The CDR3 nucleotides read TGTGCCAGCAGTTATTCGCAGGGTCTTGATCAGCCCCAGCATTTT. The V call is TRBV6-5, the J call TRBJ1-5, with D possibly TRBD1 on 5 matching bases. The CDR3 covers 15 residues. The V end lost 3 bases, the J end lost 5 bases, and 14 bases lay between the germline ends. In germline, CDR1 is MNHEY, CDR2 SVGAGI.

The genes are TRBV10-3 and TRBJ1-3; no firm D call. The germline V gene encodes CDR1 ENHRY and CDR2 SYGVKD. The CDR3 loop spans 16 amino acids. Trimming removed 2 bases from V and 0 bases from J, with 11 bases in between. The CDR3 region has the DNA TGTGCCATCAGTGAGAGAGACACGAGCTCTGGAAACACCATATATTTT. Amino acid sequence: CAISERDTSSGNTIYF.

This clone was detected once. The chain joins TRBV5-5 to TRBJ2-5, with D possibly being TRBD1 (6 bases). Deletions cut 0 bases from V and 1 base from J, with 10 bases between. Germline V gene data show CDR1 as SGHKS and CDR2 as YYEKEE (reference sequence). The CDR3 is 15 amino acids. In DNA form, the CDR3 reads TGTGCCAGCAGCTTGGTGTGGACAGTCCAAGAGACCCAGTACTTC. This gives the protein CASSLVWTVQETQYF.

CDR3 bases: TGTGCCAGTCGACAGACAGGGGGTGGGGAGACCCAGTACTTC. It codes for CASRQTGGGETQYF. This chain joins TRBV19 and TRBJ2-5, with TRBD1 matching over 9 bases. Germline loops: CDR1 LNHDA, CDR2 SQIVND (reference sequence). Germline trimming cut 8 bases from V and 5 bases from J; bases unmatched to any gene: 9. The CDR3 covers 14 residues.

The V gene is TRBV9, the J gene TRBJ2-5; D is possibly TRBD2 (7 bases). V gave up 0 bases and J gave up 1 base, with 10 bases separating them. The CDR3 is made up of 15 amino acids. Per germline, CDR1 SGDLS and CDR2 YYNGEE. CDR3 nucleotides: TGTGCCAGCAGCGTAGCGGGGGGCACCCAAGAGACCCAGTACTTC. Its protein product is CASSVAGGTQETQYF. The full variable domain, in which reference TRBV9 and TRBJ2-5 provide the parts outside the CDR3, is DSGVTQTPKHLITATGQRVTLRCSPRSGDLSVYWYQQSLDQGLQFLIQYYNGEERAKGNILERFSAQQFPDLHSELNLSSLELGDSALYFCASSVAGGTQETQYFGPGTRLLVL.

This clone was detected only once. The rearrangement uses TRBV29-1 and TRBJ1-2; D not certain. This CDR3 is built from 14 residues. Trimming took off 1 base at V and 0 bases at J, with 9 bases between the two ends. Germline CDR1 reads SQVTM; CDR2 reads ANQGSEA. CDR3 in DNA: TGCAGCGTTGAAGCATTAACAGCTAACTATGGCTACACCTTC. It is translated as CSVEALTANYGYTF.

The V call is TRBV30, the J call TRBJ1-5, with 10 positions matching TRBD1. This CDR3 spans 14 amino acids. The germline gives CDR1 GTSNPN, CDR2 SVGIG (reference sequence). J gave up 9 bases and V 2 bases, and 7 bases lay outside the gene matches. In DNA form, the CDR3 reads TGTGCCTGGAGTCGGGGACAGGGGCGAAGGCCCCAGCATTTT. Translation gives CAWSRGQGRRPQHF.

The genes are TRBV4-1 and TRBJ1-6, with D possibly being TRBD1 (5 bases). Trimming cost V 5 bases and J 0 bases, with 8 bases left between them. CDR1 and CDR2 (germline): MGHRA, YSYEKL. This CDR3 region has 15 residues. The CDR3 here is CASSGDSSYNSPLHF. The DNA for the CDR3 is TGCGCCAGCAGCGGCGACAGCTCCTATAATTCACCCCTCCACTTT.